This T cell receptor beta chain came from a study of T cells in Graves' hyperthyroidism and ophthalmopathy. Study results and caveats: Ophthalmopathy and stable hyperthyroidism were told apart by a 13 V-J model. Before onset, by a median of approximately 6.8 months, the model predicted ophthalmopathy.

The CDR3 extends over 17 amino acids. Trimming took 0 bases from V and 1 from J; bases not matched to a gene: 6. Germline V lookup: CDR1 MNHNY, CDR2 SVGAGI (reference sequence). As regards this clonotype: Its antigen is undetermined.

Patients were aged 18 to 65, had disease duration under 2 months, and had newly diagnosed hyperthyroidism. Clinical symptoms, serum thyroxine and TRAb, thyroid ultrasound and orbital computed tomography together formed the diagnostic basis. Regions amplified from RNA transcripts were the TCR beta CDR3 regions. RT-PCR in the first round (using the HTBI primer set) targeted the TCR CDR3. Via MiXCR, TCRdb re-called the multiplex PCR reads, giving one row per CDR3 protein. The data show 550,000 to 850,000 distinct CDR3 sequences, approximately 19% seen once. The sequence was collected from a woman between 50 and 59 years old with Graves' hyperthyroidism that later progressed to Graves' ophthalmopathy. V is TRBV6-6 and J is TRBJ2-5; 9 nucleotides line up with TRBD2. Sequences were obtained from blood. CDR3 residues: CASSYSALAGTQETQYF. In nucleotides, the CDR3 is TGTGCCAGCAGTTACTCGGCTCTAGCGGGGACCCAAGAGACCCAGTACTTC.